This T cell receptor (beta chain) derives from a study of control samples from healthy donors and cancer patients. CDR1 is MGHDK, CDR2 SYGVNS, per germline. This CDR3 has 15 amino acids. V trimming: 3 bases; J trimming: 6 bases; junction bases outside the gene matches: 6. Using immunoSEQ multiplex PCR, the repertoire was profiled, and TCRdb retains in-frame clones only, with some absent. This table holds some 120,000 clones, 80% to 90% found once. The chain has TRBV25-1 and TRBJ2-7, with 12 bases identical to TRBD2. The clonotype originates from a woman between 50 and 59 years old with colorectal cancer. The sample taken for sequencing was PBMCs. The DNA of the CDR3 is TGTGCCAGCAGTGACCTAGCGGGAGGGCCCCGCGAGCAGTACTTC. Amino acid sequence: CASSDLAGGPREQYF.